This record looks at one T cell receptor (beta chain) sequence and its context. The data were taken from a study of T cell responses to AZD1222 COVID-19 vaccine. The CDR3 is made up of 9 amino acids. CDR1 is SQVTM and CDR2 is ANQGSEA in the germline V gene. V lost 7 bases and J lost 7, with 5 bases in between. Clones were sequenced by immunoSEQ multiplex PCR, and TCRdb holds only the in-frame ones, with some missing. This table has over 110,000 clones, roughly 92% appearing once. The clonotype comes from an adult in good health. The rearrangement uses TRBV29-1 and TRBJ1-5; unclear D gene. Sequencing was performed on peripheral blood, taken on day 0 of AZD1222 vaccination. The DNA for the CDR3 is TGCAGCGCGGGCCAGCCCCAGCATTTT. Its translation is CSAGQPQHF.